This T cell receptor beta chain came from a study of blood T cell repertoires in COVID-19. Sequenced by immunoSEQ multiplex PCR; TCRdb stores in-frame clones only, minus some. Of around 63,000 clones listed, 88% are singletons. The CDR3 spans 14 residues. V dropped 3 bases and J dropped 0 bases, with 9 bases sitting between them. Germline values: CDR1 LNHDA, CDR2 SQIVND (reference sequence). The sequencing sample was made of peripheral blood. The chain links TRBV19 to TRBJ2-7, with unresolved D. The receptor was isolated from a man in his forties or fifties with active COVID-19. The CDR3 region is CASSIGGFSYEQYF. DNA of the CDR3: TGTGCCAGTAGTATCGGCGGATTCTCCTACGAGCAGTACTTC.